This entry lists 19 T cell receptor beta chains sequenced from one sample in a study of blood T cells in healthy people across ages. Then a second PCR, running roughly 7 to 11 cycles, was carried out with a sample-barcoded 5' primer and a J-beta primer mix. TCRdb re-called the 5' RACE reads through MiXCR, storing one row per CDR3 protein. The table lists roughly 1,500,000 distinct CDR3 sequences, almost 35% of them singletons. Specimen: blood. The receptors were sampled from a woman aged 30 to 39 in good health.

J is TRBJ2-1 and V is TRBV4-1, with 11 bases matching TRBD2. V dropped 0 bases and J dropped 7; count of bases not matched to a gene: 11. Germline CDR1 MGHRA, CDR2 YSYEKL. The length of the CDR3 is 18 residues. DNA of the CDR3: TGCGCCAGCAGCCAAGAACCCTTCCTAGCGGGGGGCCCTAATGAGCAGTTCTTC. This translates into CASSQEPFLAGGPNEQFF.

A few counts support this clonotype. The chain recombines TRBV3-1 with TRBJ1-2; no definite D call. V was clipped by 3 bases and J by 7 bases, with 18 bases between them. CDR1 LGHDT and CDR2 YNNKEL come from the germline V gene (reference sequence). The CDR3 extends over 15 amino acids. The CDR3 DNA reads as TGTGCCAGCAGCCAGAACGGCGGGAGCCGGGGTGGCTACACCTTC. This sequence encodes CASSQNGGSRGGYTF.

This chain joins TRBV4-1 and TRBJ2-2; TRBD1 aligns across 7 bases. Germline V gives CDR1 MGHRA, CDR2 YSYEKL. The V segment lost 6 bases and the J segment 2 bases; nucleotides outside the gene matches: 6. The CDR3 loop spans 15 amino acids. This chain's CDR3 is CASRVQGENTGELFF. CDR3 DNA: TGCGCCAGCAGGGTCCAGGGGGAAAACACCGGGGAGCTGTTTTTT.

The table lists this clonotype with a count of one. A junction boundary mismatches the germline segment, possibly from a read error. V usage is TRBV20-1 and J usage is TRBJ2-7; TRBD1 matches 9 bases. Germline CDR1 DFQATT, CDR2 SNEGSKA (reference sequence). The CDR3 has 14 residues. The CDR3 here is CGAAGGQGPYEQYF. The CDR3 nucleotides read TGCGGTGCCGCCGGGGGACAGGGCCCCTACGAGCAGTACTTC.

V usage is TRBV5-1 and J usage is TRBJ2-5, with 8 bases aligning to TRBD1. TRBJ2-7 explains the end of the DNA better; the J call may be wrong. This CDR3 is 17 amino acids long. CDR1 SGHRS and CDR2 YFSETQ come from the germline V gene. CDR3 loop: CASSSAPAGTGPYEQYF. DNA for the CDR3: TGCGCCAGCAGCTCAGCGCCAGCCGGGACAGGTCCTTACGAGCAGTACTTC.

CDR3 DNA sequence: TGTGCCACCAGCAGAGATGGGATGGGGGATACGCAGTATTTT. Its protein product is CATSRDGMGDTQYF. The V gene is TRBV15, the J gene TRBJ2-3, with D unclear. Per the germline V gene, CDR1 is LNHNV and CDR2 is YYDKDF (reference sequence). The CDR3 has 14 amino acids. The V end lost 0 bases, the J end lost 6 bases, and 10 bases lay between the germline ends.

The rearrangement joins TRBV5-1 to TRBJ2-7, with a tentative D call TRBD1 (5 bases). The CDR3 consists of 15 residues. The V and J ends lost 2 bases and 2 bases respectively, with 14 bases between them. Germline assignment: CDR1 SGHRS and CDR2 YFSETQ. The CDR3 is CASSFDPTETYEQYF. The CDR3 DNA reads TGCGCCAGCAGCTTTGATCCGACAGAAACCTACGAGCAGTACTTC.

The chain links TRBV7-8 to TRBJ1-1; D remains ambiguous. The CDR3 has 16 residues. V lost 2 bases and J 5 bases, leaving 18 bases between the germline ends. Germline values: CDR1 SGHVS, CDR2 FQNEAQ. The CDR3 DNA reads as TGTGCCAGCAGCTTACGCCTCCCTAGGGTGGGAACTGAAGCTTTCTTT. It encodes CASSLRLPRVGTEAFF.

The chain carries TRBV5-1 and TRBJ2-3; D ambiguous. This CDR3 is 15 amino acids long. V lost 4 bases and J 1 base, leaving 13 bases between the germline ends. Germline V gene data show CDR1 as SGHRS and CDR2 as YFSETQ. CDR3 sequence reads: CASSPWTPGTDTQYF. Here the CDR3 DNA reads TGCGCCAGCAGCCCCTGGACCCCCGGCACAGATACGCAGTATTTT.

The gene calls are TRBV20-1 and TRBJ2-1, with D hard to call. This CDR3 is built from 11 residues. V lost 7 bases to trimming and J lost 7 bases, with 11 bases between them. Germline V gene lookup returns CDR1 DFQATT and CDR2 SNEGSKA (reference sequence). The CDR3 region is CSVTNRNEQFF. In nucleotides, the CDR3 is TGCAGTGTAACGAACCGAAATGAGCAGTTCTTC.

The chain uses TRBV7-2 and TRBJ1-2; 8 bases match TRBD1. Germline CDR1 is SGHTA and CDR2 is FQGNSA. The CDR3 covers 14 residues. V shed 5 bases and J 4 bases; nucleotides not matched to a gene: 6. This chain's CDR3 is CASSGRTGTYGYTF. As DNA, the CDR3 is TGTGCCAGCAGCGGACGGACAGGGACCTATGGCTACACCTTC.

The table lists this clonotype with a few counts. CDR3 protein: CASSQTWDSTYNEQFF. DNA of the CDR3: TGTGCCAGCAGCCAGACATGGGACAGCACCTACAATGAGCAGTTCTTC. The chain recombines TRBV3-1 with TRBJ2-1; 7 nucleotides agree with TRBD1. The CDR3 sequence is 16 residues long. CDR1 is LGHDT, CDR2 YNNKEL, per germline (reference sequence). V shed 3 bases, J shed 2 bases, and the junction held 7 bases outside the gene matches.

The J gene is TRBJ1-2, the V gene TRBV27; D is possibly TRBD1 (6 bases). From germline, CDR1 is MNHEY and CDR2 SMNVEV (reference sequence). V was shortened by 0 bases and J by 3 bases, with 14 bases between the two germline ends. CDR3 length: 16 amino acids. In nucleotides, the CDR3 is TGTGCCAGCAGTTTATCGTACTTTACAGGGTACTATGGCTACACCTTC. Translation: CASSLSYFTGYYGYTF.

This rearrangement joins TRBV15 to TRBJ2-5; 7 bases align to TRBD2. V dropped 4 bases and J dropped 4; count of bases not matched to a gene: 9. This CDR3 spans 15 amino acids. Germline CDR1 is LNHNV and CDR2 is YYDKDF (reference sequence). The CDR3 DNA sequence: TGTGCCACCAGCACCCGGACTGGGGAGGGAGAGACCCAGTACTTC. It codes for CATSTRTGEGETQYF.

Comments on this clonotype: Germline and junction disagree at one end, which may indicate a read error. The chain joins TRBV3-1 to TRBJ2-5; D unclear. The germline CDR1 and CDR2 sequences are LGHDT and YNNKEL (reference sequence). CDR3 length: 14 residues. In nucleotides, the CDR3 is TGTGCCAGCAGCCAAGGGGCTCTCCACGAGACCCGGTACTTC. Translation: CASSQGALHETRYF.

About this clonotype itself: Compared with germline, one end of the junction differs, possibly owing to a read error. This chain joins TRBV7-9 and TRBJ2-7; D possibly corresponds to TRBD2 (6 bases). CDR3 length equals 14 residues. The V gene's germline CDR1 is SEHNR and CDR2 FQNEAQ (reference sequence). The DNA of the CDR3 is TGTGCCAGCAGCCTTAGCGGATTCGGTTACGTGCAGTACTTC. Amino acids: CASSLSGFGYVQYF.

The chain employs TRBV20-1 and TRBJ1-5, with 8 bases lining up with TRBD1. Germline V gene sequence: CDR1 DFQATT, CDR2 SNEGSKA (reference sequence). The CDR3 consists of 17 residues. V shed 1 base, J shed 0 bases, and the junction held 8 bases outside the gene matches. The CDR3 nucleotides read TGCAGTGCTAGAGTGGCGGACAGGGATTATAGCAATCAGCCCCAGCATTTT. Translating gives CSARVADRDYSNQPQHF.

This chain uses TRBV6-1 with TRBJ1-1; no clear D gene. Germline CDR1 and CDR2: MNHNS and SASEGT. The CDR3 covers 12 residues. V shed 3 bases and J shed 5 bases, with 7 bases lying between them. CDR3 in amino acids: CASSDVGTEAFF. In nucleotides, the CDR3 is TGTGCCAGCAGTGATGTAGGTACTGAAGCTTTCTTT.

The chain couples TRBV7-2 to TRBJ2-7; 7 nucleotides match TRBD1. V was clipped by 5 bases and J by 2 bases; unmatched bases: 9. The germline V gene has CDR1 SGHTA and CDR2 FQGNSA. The CDR3 runs to 15 residues. The CDR3 sequence is CASSHSTGSPYEQYF. Here the CDR3 DNA reads TGTGCCAGCAGCCACTCGACAGGGTCCCCCTACGAGCAGTACTTC.